The 17 T cell receptor beta chains reported below all come from one sample, sequenced in a study of post-analysis software for immune sequencing data (dated by TCRdb to about 2015). Results the study describes overall, beyond this receptor: Roughly 5 TRBV segments, including TRBV5-6, TRBV5-1 and TRBV20-1, were significantly more frequent in patients than controls.

Libraries were built with PCR. Instrument used: Illumina HiSeq 2500. Unique molecular identifiers were incorporated into TCR beta cDNA libraries to reduce PCR and sequencing biases. The raw public reads went through TCRdb reprocessing: fastp at Q25, MiXCR clone calling, in-frame beta chains kept. One record per CDR3 amino acid sequence lists the most common genes and DNA. The sample table contains approximately 440,000 distinct CDR3 sequences; only one count was recorded for 40% to 55% of them. Around 10% of the sample rests with the top ten. These receptors have no identified antigens. The sample was blood. Receptors were obtained from a girl between 10 and 17 years old with multiple sclerosis.

J is TRBJ2-1 and V is TRBV19; TRBD2 is a possible D gene (6 bases). V lost 5 bases and J 9 bases, leaving 14 bases between the germline ends. Germline V lookup: CDR1 LNHDA, CDR2 SQIVND (reference sequence). The CDR3 is 13 residues long. The CDR3 DNA sequence: TGTGCCAGTAGTGTAAAACTAGCCAGTGAGCAGTTCTTC. Translation: CASSVKLASEQFF.

The chain uses TRBV18 and TRBJ2-5; tentative D call: TRBD1 (5 bases). Germline CDR1 reads KGHSH; CDR2 reads LQKENI. V lost 6 bases and J lost 5, with 13 bases in between. CDR3 length: 13 residues. CDR3: CASSGTGRETQYF. The CDR3 DNA follows: TGTGCCAGCTCCGGAACAGGACGGGAGACCCAGTACTTC.

This clonotype appeared a few times. This chain connects TRBV7-9 to TRBJ1-2, with D unclear. CDR3 length equals 13 residues. Germline assignment: CDR1 SEHNR and CDR2 FQNEAQ (reference sequence). V was shortened by 1 base and J by 3 bases, with 6 bases between the two germline ends. CDR3 nucleotides: TGTGCCAGCAGCTTAGGTTCTGACTATGGCTACACCTTC. Its protein is CASSLGSDYGYTF. Using reference TRBV7-9 and TRBJ1-2 for the parts outside the CDR3, the full variable domain is DTGVSQNPRHKITKRGQNVTFRCDPISEHNRLYWYRQTLGQGPEFLTYFQNEAQLEKSRLLSDRFSAERPKGSFSTLEIQRTEQGDSAMYLCASSLGSDYGYTFGSGTRLTVV.

J is TRBJ2-7 and V is TRBV6-6; D ambiguous. Trimming left V 2 bases short and J 2 bases short, with 13 bases between. This CDR3 is built from 15 residues. Germline V gene data show CDR1 as MNHNY and CDR2 as SVGAGI (reference sequence). The CDR3 DNA is TGTGCCAGCAGTTACCCAACTGGGTTTACCTACGAGCAGTACGTC. As protein: CASSYPTGFTYEQYV.

This clonotype was counted a few times. This chain connects TRBV7-2 to TRBJ2-7; D remains unclear. Trimming removed 5 bases from V and 0 bases from J, with 20 bases in between. Germline V CDR1 and CDR2: SGHTA, FQGNSA. CDR3 length equals 17 residues. This CDR3 reads CASSTPRRSRASYEQYF. The CDR3, as DNA: TGTGCCAGCAGCACCCCTCGGCGTAGTCGGGCCTCCTACGAGCAGTACTTC.

The gene calls are TRBV5-1 and TRBJ2-5, with D possibly being TRBD1 or TRBD2 (5 bases each). The end of the DNA fits TRBJ2-7 better, so the J call may be wrong. CDR1 and CDR2 (germline): SGHRS, YFSETQ. The CDR3 has 13 residues. The CDR3, as DNA: TGCGCCAGCAGCTATAATAGGGACGGCGAGCAGTACTTC. Its protein is CASSYNRDGEQYF.

The rearrangement joins TRBV29-1 to TRBJ2-1, with TRBD2 matching 7 bases. Germline values: CDR1 SQVTM, CDR2 ANQGSEA. J lost 7 bases, V lost 7 bases, and 10 bases had no gene match. The CDR3 consists of 13 residues. As DNA, the CDR3 is TGCAGCGGTGCGCGGGAGAGGCGGAATGAGCAGTTCTTC. It encodes CSGARERRNEQFF.

The CDR3 DNA is TGCAGTGCCCCAAACGCCGGGACGGCGGGACTAGCACTCAGCTCCTACAATGAGCAGTTCTTC. Amino acid sequence: CSAPNAGTAGLALSSYNEQFF. This rearrangement joins TRBV20-1 to TRBJ2-1, with 9 bases matching TRBD2. The CDR3 sequence is 21 residues long. Trimming at V came to 6 bases and at J to 0 bases, leaving 24 bases not matched to a gene. From germline, CDR1 is DFQATT and CDR2 SNEGSKA (reference sequence).

A few counts support this clonotype. The chain joins TRBV3-1 to TRBJ2-3; D is unresolved. V was clipped by 3 bases and J by 7 bases, with 8 bases between them. CDR3 length: 12 residues. The germline CDR1 and CDR2 sequences are LGHDT and YNNKEL (reference sequence). DNA of the CDR3: TGTGCCAGCAGCCAGGGCAGTAATACGCAGTATTTT. This sequence encodes CASSQGSNTQYF.

The chain is built from TRBV6-5 and TRBJ1-2, with a possible D match to TRBD1 (5 bases). The CDR3 is 13 residues long. V lost 2 bases to trimming and J lost 4 bases, with 8 bases between them. Per the germline V gene, CDR1 is MNHEY and CDR2 is SVGAGI. CDR3 loop: CASSYDSLYGYTF. CDR3 bases: TGTGCCAGCAGTTACGACAGCCTCTATGGCTACACCTTC.

V and J are TRBV10-3 and TRBJ2-1, with 8 nucleotides matching TRBD2. Trimming took 6 bases from V and 6 from J; bases not matched to a gene: 10. CDR1 is ENHRY, CDR2 SYGVKD, per germline. The CDR3 has 15 residues. CDR3 loop: CAISLSGGRFNEQFF. CDR3 in DNA: TGTGCCATCAGCCTGTCGGGAGGGAGATTCAATGAGCAGTTCTTC.

The chain links TRBV5-1 to TRBJ2-2, with D possibly being TRBD1 (6 bases). This CDR3 is built from 15 residues. Per germline, CDR1 SGHRS and CDR2 YFSETQ. Trimming took off 4 bases at V and 5 bases at J, with 15 bases between the two ends. The CDR3 DNA is TGCGCCAGCAGCCCAGGGGACGGGCGGACCGGGGAGCTGTTTTTT. It specifies CASSPGDGRTGELFF.

The genes are TRBV7-2 and TRBJ2-5; 10 bases align to TRBD1. The ends lost 4 bases at V and 4 bases at J; junction bases unmatched: 9. Germline loops: CDR1 SGHTA, CDR2 FQGNSA. The CDR3 is made up of 16 amino acids. CDR3 region: CASSWVRGQGGETQYF. In DNA, the CDR3 is TGTGCCAGCAGCTGGGTCCGAGGACAGGGGGGAGAGACCCAGTACTTC.

The chain carries TRBV7-2 and TRBJ1-5; no clear D. V lost 0 bases to trimming and J lost 0 bases, with 9 bases between them. The CDR3 runs 16 residues. Germline V CDR1 and CDR2: SGHTA, FQGNSA. The CDR3 DNA is TGTGCCAGCAGCTTAGCCGGCGGGAATAGCAATCAGCCCCAGCATTTT. It encodes CASSLAGGNSNQPQHF.

V is TRBV7-8 and J is TRBJ2-1; TRBD2 agrees at 12 bases. CDR3 length: 17 residues. V dropped 4 bases and J dropped 2; count of bases not matched to a gene: 6. CDR1 SGHVS and CDR2 FQNEAQ come from the germline V gene. CDR3 amino acids: CASSYLLAGGTYNEQFF. The CDR3, as DNA: TGTGCCAGCAGCTACCTACTAGCGGGAGGTACCTACAATGAGCAGTTCTTC.

The rearrangement joins TRBV4-2 to TRBJ1-3; D uncertain. Germline CDR1 LGHNA, CDR2 YNFKEQ. Trimming cost V 2 bases and J 0 bases, with 14 bases left between them. This CDR3 is 17 amino acids long. The CDR3 reads CASSQTFWGSSGNTIYF. The DNA for the CDR3 is TGTGCCAGCAGCCAAACCTTCTGGGGAAGCTCTGGAAACACCATATATTTT.

This clonotype turned up a few times. The chain couples TRBV6-5 to TRBJ2-4; D is possibly TRBD2 (6 bases). V gave up 4 bases and J gave up 2 bases, with 9 bases separating them. This CDR3 has 14 residues. Per germline, CDR1 MNHEY and CDR2 SVGAGI. CDR3 amino acids: CASSSGVPKNIQYF. In nucleotides, the CDR3 is TGTGCCAGCAGTTCGGGAGTTCCCAAAAACATTCAGTACTTC.